Here is one T cell receptor beta chain with its context. The sample originates from a study of shared clonotypes between healthy human individuals. Germline CDR1 MDHEN, CDR2 SYDVKM. Trimming took off 5 bases at V and 1 base at J, with 11 bases between the two ends. This CDR3 comprises 14 residues. It was at deep level that the assay was run. Repertoires were generated with immunoSEQ multiplex PCR, while TCRdb's copy carries only in-frame clones and drops some. The table includes approximately 500,000 clones, 90% to 96% detected once. The origin of this receptor is a woman between 25 and 40 years old in good health. Input material: naive CD4+ T cells sorted from blood. Subset meaning: CD45RA+ positively selected. The chain combines TRBV28 with TRBJ1-2; weak D call: TRBD1 (5 bases). CDR3 protein: CASSLRQSNYGYTF. Written as DNA, the CDR3 is TGTGCCAGCAGTCTCCGACAGAGTAACTATGGCTACACCTTC.